This is a list of T cell receptor beta chains from one sample in a study of T cell clonotyping in hematopoietic cell transplantation. TCRdb's table, derived via immunoSEQ multiplex PCR, lists solely in-frame clones and lacks some. The sample holds approximately 4,000 clones; around 17% are singletons and the top ten take more than 15%. Material: peripheral blood mononuclear cells, obtained 30 days after allogeneic stem cell transplant. These receptors originate from a male patient aged 50 or older who had an allogeneic stem cell transplant from a related donor, so the T cells may come from the graft donor. Some clones in this sample may be carry-over from other donors' samples. The CDR3 runs from the conserved cysteine through the conserved F or W.

J | length | V | CDR3
TRBJ2-2 | 15 | TRBV4-2 | CASSPIVGNTGELFF
TRBJ2-7 | 15 | TRBV6-1 | CASSEVGGAVNEQYF
TRBJ2-7 | 13 | TRBV29-1 | CSVEVKSADEQYF
TRBJ2-5 | 11 | TRBV2 | CASMGEETQYF
TRBJ1-1 | 12 | TRBV7-2 | CASSSTGTEAFF
TRBJ1-5 | 15 | TRBV4-3 | CASSHRTGFNQPQHF
TRBJ1-5 | 14 | TRBV28 | CASNLRVSNQPQHF
TRBJ2-5 | 13 | TRBV4-1 | CASSHMSGSEQYF
TRBJ2-2 | 17 | TRBV30 | CAWSYERGALNTGELFF
TRBJ1-4 | 14 | TRBV30 | CAWSVKGGNEKLFF
TRBJ2-1 | 11 | TRBV30 | CASSSYNEQFF
TRBJ2-2 | 15 | TRBV6-4 | CASSDSAGGPGELFF
TRBJ2-5 | 12 | TRBV25-1 | CASSWSQETQYF
TRBJ2-2 | 14 | TRBV7-9 | CASNGGVMTGELFF
TRBJ2-5 | 13 | TRBV30 | CAWSPRVWETQYF
TRBJ1-4 | 14 | TRBV30 | CAWSIRATNEKLFF
TRBJ1-1 | 14 | TRBV5-1 | CASSSGQPNTEAFF
TRBJ1-1 | 15 | TRBV11-1 | CASSLRAGRNTEAFF
TRBJ1-1 | 12 | TRBV29-1 | CSVLQGITEAFF
TRBJ1-1 | 15 | TRBV4-1 | CASSPRDRENTEAFF
TRBJ1-2 | 16 | TRBV19 | CASRHTGMGVNYGYTF
TRBJ1-5 | 15 | TRBV19 | CASSIERSGDQPQHF
TRBJ1-1 | 12 | TRBV6-5 | CASSYSTGQAFF
TRBJ1-6 | 15 | TRBV30 | CAWSTGGSYNSPLHF
TRBJ1-4 | 11 | TRBV25-1 | CASRYGVVLFF
TRBJ2-7 | 15 | TRBV4-3 | CASSQQQGEGYEQYF
TRBJ1-1 | 12 | TRBV30 | CACGQGTAEAFF
TRBJ2-2 | 17 | TRBV25-1 | CASSESGTGLLTGELFF
TRBJ1-1 | 13 | TRBV30 | CAWSVGRGSEAFF
TRBJ1-6 | 17 | TRBV7-9 | CASSSHTWTGVNSPLHF
TRBJ1-3 | 13 | TRBV30 | CAWQGVSGNTIYF
TRBJ2-7 | 14 | TRBV10-3 | CAISGDFGNYEQYF
TRBJ1-5 | 13 | TRBV4-1 | CASSQQTLQPQHF
TRBJ1-1 | 11 | TRBV30 | CAWSAFQRAFF